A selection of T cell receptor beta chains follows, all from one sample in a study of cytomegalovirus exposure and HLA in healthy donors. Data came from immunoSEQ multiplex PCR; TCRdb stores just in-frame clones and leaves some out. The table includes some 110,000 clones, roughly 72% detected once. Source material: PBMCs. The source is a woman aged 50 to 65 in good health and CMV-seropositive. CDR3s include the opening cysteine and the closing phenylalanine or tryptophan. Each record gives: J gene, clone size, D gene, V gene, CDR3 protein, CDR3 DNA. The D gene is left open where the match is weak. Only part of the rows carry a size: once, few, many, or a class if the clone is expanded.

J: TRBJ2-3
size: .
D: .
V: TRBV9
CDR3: CASSAGLSTDTQYF
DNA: TGTGCCAGCAGCGCGGGACTTAGCACAGATACGCAGTATTTT

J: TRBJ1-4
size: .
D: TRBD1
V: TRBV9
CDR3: CASSSQGQGGEKLFF
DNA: TGTGCCAGCAGCTCCCAAGGACAGGGCGGCGAAAAACTGTTTTTT

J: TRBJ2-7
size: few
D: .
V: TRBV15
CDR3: CATSRELRGASYEQYF
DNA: TGTGCCACCAGCAGAGAACTGCGCGGGGCCTCCTACGAGCAGTACTTC

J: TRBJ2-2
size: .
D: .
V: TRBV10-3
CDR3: CAISRDTGELFF
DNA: TGTGCCATCAGCCGGGACACCGGGGAGCTGTTTTTT

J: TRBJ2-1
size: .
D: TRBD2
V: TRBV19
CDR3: CASSMVASGRIEQFF
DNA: TGTGCCAGTAGTATGGTGGCTAGCGGGAGAATTGAGCAGTTCTTC

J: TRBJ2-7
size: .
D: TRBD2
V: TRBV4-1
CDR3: CASSQEAWAGGTYEQYF
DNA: TGCGCCAGCAGCCAAGAGGCGTGGGCGGGAGGAACGTACGAGCAGTACTTC

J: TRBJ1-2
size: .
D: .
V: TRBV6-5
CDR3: CASSSHSDYGYTF
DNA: TGTGCCAGCTCTTCCCATTCAGACTATGGCTACACCTTC

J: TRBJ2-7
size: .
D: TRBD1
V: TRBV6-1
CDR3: CASSGRTGAYQPYEQYF
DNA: TGTGCCAGCAGTGGGCGGACAGGGGCCTACCAACCCTACGAGCAGTACTTC

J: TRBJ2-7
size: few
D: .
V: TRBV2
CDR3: CASNLGMTDYEQYF
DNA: TGTGCCAGCAATCTCGGGATGACCGACTACGAGCAGTACTTC

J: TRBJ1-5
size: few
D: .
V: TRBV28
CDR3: CASSTTVRQGQPQHF
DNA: TGTGCCAGCAGTACCACAGTACGTCAAGGCCAGCCCCAGCATTTT

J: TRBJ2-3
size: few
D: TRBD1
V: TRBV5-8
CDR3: CASSLVDRGSDTQYF
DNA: TGTGCCAGCAGCTTGGTGGACAGGGGAAGCGATACGCAGTATTTT

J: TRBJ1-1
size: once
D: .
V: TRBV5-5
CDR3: CASSFEDTEAFF
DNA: TGTGCCAGCAGCTTCGAGGACACTGAAGCTTTCTTT

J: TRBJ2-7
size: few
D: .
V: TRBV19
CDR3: CASSTKQGPSYEQYF
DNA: TGTGCCAGTAGTACGAAACAGGGACCGTCCTACGAGCAGTACTTC

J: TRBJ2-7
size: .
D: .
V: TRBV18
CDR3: CASSIQPTYEQYF
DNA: TGTGCCAGCTCAATACAGCCGACCTACGAGCAGTACTTC

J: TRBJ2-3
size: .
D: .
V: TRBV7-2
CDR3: CASSFDRTDTQYF
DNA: TGTGCCAGCAGCTTTGATAGAACAGATACGCAGTATTTT

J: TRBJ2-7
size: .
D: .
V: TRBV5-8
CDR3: CASVLPGDASLGGEQYF
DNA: TGTGCCAGCGTTCTTCCAGGGGACGCCTCCTTAGGGGGCGAGCAGTACTTC

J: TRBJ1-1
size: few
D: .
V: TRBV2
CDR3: CANRDQLGRVYTEAFF
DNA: TGTGCTAACAGGGATCAGCTGGGACGGGTCTACACTGAAGCTTTCTTT

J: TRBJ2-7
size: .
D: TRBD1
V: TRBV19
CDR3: CASRQEDRDEQYF
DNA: TGTGCCAGTAGGCAGGAGGACAGGGACGAGCAGTACTTC

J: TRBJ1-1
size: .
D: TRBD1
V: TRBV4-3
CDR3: CASSQNRGNTEAFF
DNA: TGCGCCAGCAGCCAAAACAGGGGAAACACTGAAGCTTTCTTT

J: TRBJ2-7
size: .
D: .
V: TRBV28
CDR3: CASSRLLGASYEQYF
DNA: TGTGCCAGCAGCCGATTGTTGGGCGCTTCCTACGAGCAGTACTTC

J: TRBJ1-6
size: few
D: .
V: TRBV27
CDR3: CASSLSGATYNSPLHF
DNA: TGTGCCAGCAGTTTGTCAGGGGCCACCTATAATTCACCCCTCCACTTT

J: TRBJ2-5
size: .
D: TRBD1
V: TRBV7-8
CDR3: CASSSGQRETQYF
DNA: TGTGCCAGCAGCTCGGGACAGCGGGAGACCCAGTACTTC

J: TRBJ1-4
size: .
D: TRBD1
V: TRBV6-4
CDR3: CASSVSPGQGFELFF
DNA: TGTGCCAGCAGTGTCTCCCCCGGACAGGGGTTTGAACTGTTTTTT

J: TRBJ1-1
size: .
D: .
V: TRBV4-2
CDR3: CASSQADRKNTEAFF
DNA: TGTGCCAGCAGCCAAGCAGACAGAAAGAACACTGAAGCTTTCTTT

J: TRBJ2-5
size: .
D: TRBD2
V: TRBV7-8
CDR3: CASSQTSGDQETQYF
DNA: TGTGCCAGCAGCCAGACTAGCGGGGACCAAGAGACCCAGTACTTC

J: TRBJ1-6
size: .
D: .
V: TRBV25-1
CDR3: CASRYSDSPLHF
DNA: TGTGCCAGCAGGTACAGTGATTCACCCCTCCACTTT

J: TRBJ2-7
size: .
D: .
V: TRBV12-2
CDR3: CASRPGTGATYEQYF
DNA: TGTGCAAGTCGACCCGGGACAGGGGCAACCTACGAGCAGTACTTC

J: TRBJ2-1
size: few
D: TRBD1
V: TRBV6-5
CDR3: CASSYSRRSGGHEQFF
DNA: TGTGCCAGCAGTTACTCGCGTCGTTCAGGGGGTCATGAGCAGTTCTTC

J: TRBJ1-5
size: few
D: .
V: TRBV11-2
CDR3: CASSSNNQPQHF
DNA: TGTGCCAGCAGCTCCAACAATCAGCCCCAGCATTTT

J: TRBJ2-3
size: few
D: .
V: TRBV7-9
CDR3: CASSSSDTQYF
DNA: TGTGCCAGCAGCTCCTCAGATACGCAGTATTTT

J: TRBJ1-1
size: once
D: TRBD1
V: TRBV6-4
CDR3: CASSSGTGGFGNTEAFF
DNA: TGTGCCAGCAGTTCCGGGACAGGGGGTTTCGGGAACACTGAAGCTTTCTTT

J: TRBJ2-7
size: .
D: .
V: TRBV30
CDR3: CAWGAGRSGEQYF
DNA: TGTGCCTGGGGAGCGGGCAGGTCTGGAGAGCAGTACTTC

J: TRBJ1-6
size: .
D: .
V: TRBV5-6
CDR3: CASSLRPFGPGSPLHF
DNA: TGTGCCAGCAGCTTGAGGCCCTTTGGTCCAGGTTCACCCCTCCACTTT

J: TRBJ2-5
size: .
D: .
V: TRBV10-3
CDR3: CAIQGSQETQYF
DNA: TGTGCCATCCAGGGATCACAAGAGACCCAGTACTTC

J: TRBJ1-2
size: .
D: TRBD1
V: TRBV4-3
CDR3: CASSQGPTGYYGYTF
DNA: TGCGCCAGCAGCCAAGGCCCGACAGGGTATTATGGCTACACCTTC

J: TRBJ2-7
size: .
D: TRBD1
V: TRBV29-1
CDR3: CSVSRGQESSYEQYF
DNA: TGCAGCGTTAGCCGGGGACAGGAAAGCTCCTACGAGCAGTACTTC

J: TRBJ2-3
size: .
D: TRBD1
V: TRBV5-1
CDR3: CASSFGQGSDTQYF
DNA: TGCGCCAGCAGCTTCGGACAGGGATCAGATACGCAGTATTTT

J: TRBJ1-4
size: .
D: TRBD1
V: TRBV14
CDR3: CASSQVGRQGVEKLFF
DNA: TGTGCCAGCAGCCAAGTCGGTCGACAGGGGGTCGAAAAACTGTTTTTT

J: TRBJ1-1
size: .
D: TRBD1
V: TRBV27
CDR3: CASSPRTGGSTEAFF
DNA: TGTGCCAGCAGTCCCAGGACAGGGGGTAGCACTGAAGCTTTCTTT

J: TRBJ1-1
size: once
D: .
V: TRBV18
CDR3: CASRDYLERATEAFF
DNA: TGTGCCAGCCGTGATTACCTTGAGAGAGCCACTGAAGCTTTCTTT

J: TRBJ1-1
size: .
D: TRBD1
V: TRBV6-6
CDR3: CASSRGQGLNTEAFF
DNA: TGTGCCAGCAGTCGTGGACAGGGTTTAAACACTGAAGCTTTCTTT

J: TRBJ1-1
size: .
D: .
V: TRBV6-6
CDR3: CASLGAQNTEAFF
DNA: TGTGCCAGCTTAGGGGCCCAGAACACTGAAGCTTTCTTT

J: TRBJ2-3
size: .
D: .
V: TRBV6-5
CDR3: CASSYGSATDTQYF
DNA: TGTGCCAGCAGTTACGGCAGTGCCACAGATACGCAGTATTTT

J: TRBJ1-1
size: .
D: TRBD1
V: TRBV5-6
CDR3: CASSQIDRVISEAFF
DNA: TGTGCCAGCAGCCAAATAGACAGGGTAATCTCTGAAGCTTTCTTT

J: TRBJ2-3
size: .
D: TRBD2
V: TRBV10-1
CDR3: CASSVGLASTDTQYF
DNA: TGCGCCAGCAGTGTGGGACTAGCTAGCACAGATACGCAGTATTTT

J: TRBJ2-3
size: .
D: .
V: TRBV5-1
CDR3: CASSLGESGDTQYF
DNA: TGCGCCAGCAGCTTGGGGGAGTCAGGAGATACGCAGTATTTT

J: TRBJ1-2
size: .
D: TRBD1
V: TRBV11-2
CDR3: CASSLGPGQGEGSGGYTF
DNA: TGTGCCAGCAGCTTGGGACCCGGACAGGGAGAGGGTAGTGGCGGCTACACCTTC

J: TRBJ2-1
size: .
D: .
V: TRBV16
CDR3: CASSQYLETINNEQFF
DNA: TGTGCCAGCAGCCAATATCTTGAGACTATAAACAATGAGCAGTTCTTC

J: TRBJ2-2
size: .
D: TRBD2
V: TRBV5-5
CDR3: CASSPNREGTGELFF
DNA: TGTGCCAGCAGTCCCAACCGGGAGGGCACCGGGGAGCTGTTTTTT

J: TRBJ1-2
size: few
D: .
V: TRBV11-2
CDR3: CASSSSGSNYGYTF
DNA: TGTGCCAGCAGCTCTTCAGGGTCTAACTATGGCTACACCTTC

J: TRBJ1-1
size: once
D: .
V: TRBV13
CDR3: CASSPPWANTEAFF
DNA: TGTGCCAGCAGCCCACCCTGGGCCAACACTGAAGCTTTCTTT

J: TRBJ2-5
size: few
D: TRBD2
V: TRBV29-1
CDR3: CSAEAGGRETQYF
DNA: TGCAGCGCTGAAGCGGGAGGGAGAGAGACCCAGTACTTC

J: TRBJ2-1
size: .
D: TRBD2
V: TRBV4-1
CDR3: CASSPSTSGRDEQFF
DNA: TGCGCCAGCAGCCCGTCGACTAGCGGGAGAGATGAGCAGTTCTTC

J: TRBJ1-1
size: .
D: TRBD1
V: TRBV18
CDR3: CASSRGQGNTEAFF
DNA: TGTGCCAGCTCACGTGGACAGGGGAACACTGAAGCTTTCTTT